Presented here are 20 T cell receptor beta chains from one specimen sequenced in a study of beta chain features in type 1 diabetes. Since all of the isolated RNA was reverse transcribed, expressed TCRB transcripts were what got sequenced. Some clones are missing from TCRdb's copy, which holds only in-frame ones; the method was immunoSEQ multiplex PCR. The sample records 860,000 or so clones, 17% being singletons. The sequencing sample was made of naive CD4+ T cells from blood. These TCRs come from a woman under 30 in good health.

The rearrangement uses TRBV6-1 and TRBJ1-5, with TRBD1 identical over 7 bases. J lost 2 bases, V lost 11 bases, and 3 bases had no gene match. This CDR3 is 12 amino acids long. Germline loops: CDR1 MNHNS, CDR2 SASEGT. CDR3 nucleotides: TGTGCCGGCGGGACAGGCAATCAGCCCCAGCATTTT. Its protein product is CAGGTGNQPQHF.

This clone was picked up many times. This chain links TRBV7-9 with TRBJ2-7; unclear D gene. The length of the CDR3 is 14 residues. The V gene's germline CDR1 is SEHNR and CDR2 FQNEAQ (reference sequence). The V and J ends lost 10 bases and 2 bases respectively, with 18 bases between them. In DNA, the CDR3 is TGTGCCATCCACATTGGGGAAGGACCCTACGAGCAGTACTTC. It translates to CAIHIGEGPYEQYF.

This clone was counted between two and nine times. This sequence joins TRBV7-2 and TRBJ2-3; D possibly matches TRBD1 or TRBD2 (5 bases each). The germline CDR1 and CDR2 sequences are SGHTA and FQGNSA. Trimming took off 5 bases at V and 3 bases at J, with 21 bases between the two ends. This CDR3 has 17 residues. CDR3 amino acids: CASSPSRGLAGTDTQYF. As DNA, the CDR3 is TGTGCCAGCAGCCCCTCGAGGGGCCTAGCCGGAACAGATACGCAGTATTTT.

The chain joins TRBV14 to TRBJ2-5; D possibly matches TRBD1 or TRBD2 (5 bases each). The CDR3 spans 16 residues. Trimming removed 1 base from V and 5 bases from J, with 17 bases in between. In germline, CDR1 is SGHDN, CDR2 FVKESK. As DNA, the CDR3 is TGTGCCAGCAGCCAAGGTCCTCCGGGACGTTGGGAGACCCAGTACTTC. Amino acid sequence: CASSQGPPGRWETQYF.

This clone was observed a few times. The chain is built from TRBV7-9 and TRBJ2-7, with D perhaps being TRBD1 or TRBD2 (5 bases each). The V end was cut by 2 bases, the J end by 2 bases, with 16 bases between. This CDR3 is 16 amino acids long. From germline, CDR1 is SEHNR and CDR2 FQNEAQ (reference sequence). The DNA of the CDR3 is TGTGCCAGCAGCTTAACCCCGGGACGCGCAACCTACGAGCAGTACTTC. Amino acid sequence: CASSLTPGRATYEQYF.

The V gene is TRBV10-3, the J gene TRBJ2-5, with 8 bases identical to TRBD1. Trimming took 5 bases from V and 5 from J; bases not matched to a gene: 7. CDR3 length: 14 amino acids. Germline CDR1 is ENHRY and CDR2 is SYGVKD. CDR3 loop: CAISQGQAGETQYF. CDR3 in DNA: TGTGCCATCAGTCAGGGACAGGCAGGGGAGACCCAGTACTTC.

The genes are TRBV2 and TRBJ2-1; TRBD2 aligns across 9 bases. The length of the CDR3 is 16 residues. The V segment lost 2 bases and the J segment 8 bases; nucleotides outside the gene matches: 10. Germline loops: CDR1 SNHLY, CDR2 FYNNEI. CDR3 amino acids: CASSERFGGRADEQFF. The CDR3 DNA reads TGTGCCAGCAGTGAAAGGTTCGGCGGGAGGGCCGATGAGCAGTTCTTC.

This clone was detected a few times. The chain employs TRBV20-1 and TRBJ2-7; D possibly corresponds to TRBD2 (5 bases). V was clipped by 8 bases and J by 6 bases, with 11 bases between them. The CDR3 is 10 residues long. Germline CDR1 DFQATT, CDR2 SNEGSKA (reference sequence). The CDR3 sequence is CSTVGGEQYF. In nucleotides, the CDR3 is TGCAGTACAGTAGGAGGCGAGCAGTACTTC.

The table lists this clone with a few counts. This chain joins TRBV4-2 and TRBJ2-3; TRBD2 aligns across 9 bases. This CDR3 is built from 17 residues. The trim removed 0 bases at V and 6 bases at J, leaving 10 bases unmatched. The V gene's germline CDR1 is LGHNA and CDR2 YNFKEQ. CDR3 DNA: TGTGCCAGCAGCCAAGATGGGCTCCGCGGGGGGGAGGATACGCAGTATTTT. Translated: CASSQDGLRGGEDTQYF.

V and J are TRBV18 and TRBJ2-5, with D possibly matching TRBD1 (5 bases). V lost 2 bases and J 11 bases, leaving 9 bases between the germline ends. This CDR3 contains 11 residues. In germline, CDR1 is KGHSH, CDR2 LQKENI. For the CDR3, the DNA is TGTGCCAGCTCACCAGGGGCGCCGCAGTACTTC. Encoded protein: CASSPGAPQYF.

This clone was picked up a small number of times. CDR3 amino acids: CASSRDYTEAFF. The CDR3 DNA follows: TGTGCCAGCAGCAGGGACTACACTGAAGCTTTCTTT. The chain is built from TRBV14 and TRBJ1-1; possible D gene TRBD1, 5 bases. V gave up 5 bases and J gave up 3 bases, with 7 bases separating them. The CDR3 spans 12 residues. From germline, CDR1 is SGHDN and CDR2 FVKESK.

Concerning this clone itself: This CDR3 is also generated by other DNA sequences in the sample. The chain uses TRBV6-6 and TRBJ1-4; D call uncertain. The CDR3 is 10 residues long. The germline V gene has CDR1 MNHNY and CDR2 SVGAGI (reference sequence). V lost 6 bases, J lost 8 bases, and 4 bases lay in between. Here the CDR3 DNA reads TGTGCCAGCAGGGGGGAAAAACTGTTTTTT. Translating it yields CASRGEKLFF.

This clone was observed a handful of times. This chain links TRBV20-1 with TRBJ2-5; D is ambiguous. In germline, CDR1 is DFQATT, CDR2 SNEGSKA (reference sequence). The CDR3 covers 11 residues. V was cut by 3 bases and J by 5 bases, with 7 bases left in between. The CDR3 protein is CSARFVETQYF. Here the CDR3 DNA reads TGCAGTGCTAGGTTCGTGGAGACCCAGTACTTC.

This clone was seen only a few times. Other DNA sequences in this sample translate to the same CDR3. In DNA, the CDR3 is TGCGCCAGCAGCCTGGACAGGGCCTACGAGCAGTACTTC. Amino acid sequence: CASSLDRAYEQYF. V and J are TRBV5-1 and TRBJ2-7; 8 bases map to TRBD1. The germline V gene has CDR1 SGHRS and CDR2 YFSETQ. The junction had 2 bases not matched to a gene; V was cut back by 4 bases and J by 2 bases. CDR3 length: 13 amino acids. Filled out from reference TRBV5-1 and TRBJ2-7, the complete variable domain reads KAGVTQTPRYLIKTRGQQVTLSCSPISGHRSVSWYQQTPGQGLQFLFEYFSETQRNKGNFPGRFSGRQFSNSRSEMNVSTLELGDSALYLCASSLDRAYEQYFGPGTRLTVT.

The CDR3 bases are TGTGCCAGCAGCGAGCTCGGGCGGGATCCCTATGGCTACACCTTC. Translation: CASSELGRDPYGYTF. This chain uses TRBV7-9 with TRBJ1-2; D ambiguous. V was pared by 5 bases and J by 4 bases, with 17 bases between. Germline loops: CDR1 SEHNR, CDR2 FQNEAQ (reference sequence). This CDR3 region has 15 residues.

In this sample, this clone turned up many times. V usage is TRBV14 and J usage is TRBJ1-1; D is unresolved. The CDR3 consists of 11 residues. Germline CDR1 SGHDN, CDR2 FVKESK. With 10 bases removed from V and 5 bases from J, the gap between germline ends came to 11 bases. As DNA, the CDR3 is TGTGCCACCTCGACGGCAACTGAAGCTTTCTTT. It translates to CATSTATEAFF.

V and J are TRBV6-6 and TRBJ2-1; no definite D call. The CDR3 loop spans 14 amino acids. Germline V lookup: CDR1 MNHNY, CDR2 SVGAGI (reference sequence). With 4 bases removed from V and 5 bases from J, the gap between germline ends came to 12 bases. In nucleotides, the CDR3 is TGTGCCAGCAGTTCTTTTTTGAGAAACAATGAGCAGTTCTTC. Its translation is CASSSFLRNNEQFF.

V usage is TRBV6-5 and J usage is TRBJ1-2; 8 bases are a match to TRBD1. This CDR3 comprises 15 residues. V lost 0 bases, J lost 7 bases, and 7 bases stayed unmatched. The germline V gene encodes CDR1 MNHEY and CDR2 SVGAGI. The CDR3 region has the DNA TGTGCCAGCAGTTACTCCCCGGACAGGGTCCTTGGCTACACCTTC. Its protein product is CASSYSPDRVLGYTF.

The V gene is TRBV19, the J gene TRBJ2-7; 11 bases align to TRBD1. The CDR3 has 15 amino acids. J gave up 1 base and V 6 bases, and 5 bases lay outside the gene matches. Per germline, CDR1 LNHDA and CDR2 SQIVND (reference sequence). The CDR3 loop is CASSGTGGRSYEQYF. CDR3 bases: TGTGCCAGTAGCGGGACAGGGGGACGTTCCTACGAGCAGTACTTC.

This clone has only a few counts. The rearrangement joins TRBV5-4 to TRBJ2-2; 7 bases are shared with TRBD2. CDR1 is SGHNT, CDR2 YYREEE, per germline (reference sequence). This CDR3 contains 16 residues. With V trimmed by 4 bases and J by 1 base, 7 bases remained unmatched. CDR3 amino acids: CASSRGGSRNTGELFF. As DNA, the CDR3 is TGTGCCAGCAGCAGGGGCGGGAGTAGGAACACCGGGGAGCTGTTTTTT. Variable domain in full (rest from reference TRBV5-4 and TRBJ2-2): ETGVTQSPTHLIKTRGQQVTLRCSSQSGHNTVSWYQQALGQGPQFIFQYYREEENGRGNFPPRFSGLQFPNYSSELNVNALELDDSALYLCASSRGGSRNTGELFFGEGSRLTVL.